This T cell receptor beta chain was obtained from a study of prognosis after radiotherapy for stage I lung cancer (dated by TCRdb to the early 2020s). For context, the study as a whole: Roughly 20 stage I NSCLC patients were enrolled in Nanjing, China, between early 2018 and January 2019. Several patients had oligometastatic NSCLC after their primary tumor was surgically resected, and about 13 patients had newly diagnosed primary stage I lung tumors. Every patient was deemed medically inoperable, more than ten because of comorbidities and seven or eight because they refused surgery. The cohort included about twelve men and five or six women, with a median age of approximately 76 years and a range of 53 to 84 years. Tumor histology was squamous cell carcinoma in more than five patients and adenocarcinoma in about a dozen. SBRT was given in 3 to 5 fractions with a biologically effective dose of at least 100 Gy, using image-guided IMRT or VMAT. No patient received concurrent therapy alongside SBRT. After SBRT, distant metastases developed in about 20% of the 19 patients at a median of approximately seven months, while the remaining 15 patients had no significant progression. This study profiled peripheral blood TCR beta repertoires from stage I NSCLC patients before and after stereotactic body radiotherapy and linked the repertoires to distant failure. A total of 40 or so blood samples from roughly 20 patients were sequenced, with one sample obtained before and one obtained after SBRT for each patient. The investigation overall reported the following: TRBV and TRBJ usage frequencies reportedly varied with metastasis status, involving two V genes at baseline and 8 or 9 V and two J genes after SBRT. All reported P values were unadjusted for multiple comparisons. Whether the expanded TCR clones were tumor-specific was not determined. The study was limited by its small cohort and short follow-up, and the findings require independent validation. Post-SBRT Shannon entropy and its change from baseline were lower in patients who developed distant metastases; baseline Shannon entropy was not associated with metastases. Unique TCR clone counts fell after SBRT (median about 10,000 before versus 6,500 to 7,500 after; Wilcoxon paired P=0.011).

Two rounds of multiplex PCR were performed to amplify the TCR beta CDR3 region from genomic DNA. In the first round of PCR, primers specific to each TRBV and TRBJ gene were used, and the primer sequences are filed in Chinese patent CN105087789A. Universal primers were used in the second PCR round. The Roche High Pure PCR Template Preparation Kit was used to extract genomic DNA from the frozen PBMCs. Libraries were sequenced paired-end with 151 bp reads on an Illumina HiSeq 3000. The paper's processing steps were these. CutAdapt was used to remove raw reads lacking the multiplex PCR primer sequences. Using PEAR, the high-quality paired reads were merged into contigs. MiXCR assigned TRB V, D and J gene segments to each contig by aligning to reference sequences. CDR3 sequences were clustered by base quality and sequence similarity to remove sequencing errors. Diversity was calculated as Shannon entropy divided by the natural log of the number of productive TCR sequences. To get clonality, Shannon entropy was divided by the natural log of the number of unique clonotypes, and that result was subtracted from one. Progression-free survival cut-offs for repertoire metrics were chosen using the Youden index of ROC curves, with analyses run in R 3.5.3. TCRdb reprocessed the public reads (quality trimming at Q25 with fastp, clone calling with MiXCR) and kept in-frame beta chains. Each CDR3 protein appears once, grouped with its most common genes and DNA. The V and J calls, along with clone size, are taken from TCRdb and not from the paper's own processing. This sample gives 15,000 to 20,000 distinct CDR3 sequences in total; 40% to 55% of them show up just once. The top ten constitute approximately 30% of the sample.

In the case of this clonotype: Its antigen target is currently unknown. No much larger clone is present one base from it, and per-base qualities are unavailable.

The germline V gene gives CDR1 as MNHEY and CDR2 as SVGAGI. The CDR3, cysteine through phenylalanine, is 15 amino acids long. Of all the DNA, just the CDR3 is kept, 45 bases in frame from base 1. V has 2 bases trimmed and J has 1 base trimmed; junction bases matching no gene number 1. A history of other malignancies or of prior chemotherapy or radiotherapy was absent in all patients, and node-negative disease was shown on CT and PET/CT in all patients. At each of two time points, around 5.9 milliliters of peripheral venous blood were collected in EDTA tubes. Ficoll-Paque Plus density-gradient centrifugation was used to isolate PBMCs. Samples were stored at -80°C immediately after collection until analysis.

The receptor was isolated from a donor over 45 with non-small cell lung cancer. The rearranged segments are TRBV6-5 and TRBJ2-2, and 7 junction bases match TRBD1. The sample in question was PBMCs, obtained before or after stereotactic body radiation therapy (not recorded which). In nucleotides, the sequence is TGTGCCAGCAGTTACAGGACAGGGAACACCGGGGAGCTGTTTTTT. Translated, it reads CASSYRTGNTGELFF.